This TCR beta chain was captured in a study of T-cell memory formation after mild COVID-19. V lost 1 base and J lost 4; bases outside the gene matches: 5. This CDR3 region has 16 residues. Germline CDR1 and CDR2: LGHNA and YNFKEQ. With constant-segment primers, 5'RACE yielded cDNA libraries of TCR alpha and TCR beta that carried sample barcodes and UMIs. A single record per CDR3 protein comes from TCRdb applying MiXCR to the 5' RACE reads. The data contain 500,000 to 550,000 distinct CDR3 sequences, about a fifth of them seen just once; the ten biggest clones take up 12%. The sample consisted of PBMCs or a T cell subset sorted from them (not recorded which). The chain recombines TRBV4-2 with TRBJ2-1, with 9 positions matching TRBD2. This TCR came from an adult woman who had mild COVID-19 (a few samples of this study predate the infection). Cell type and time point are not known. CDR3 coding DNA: TGTGCCAGCAGCCAAGCAATTAGCGGGGGATACAATGAGCAGTTCTTC. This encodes CASSQAISGGYNEQFF.